This is a list of T cell receptor beta chains from one sample in a study of blood T cell repertoires in COVID-19. Using immunoSEQ multiplex PCR, the repertoire was profiled, and TCRdb retains in-frame clones only, with some absent. The repertoire holds roughly 200,000 clones, 86% seen once, with approximately 6.1% in the top ten. Source material: peripheral blood. These TCRs come from a man older than 75 with acute or convalescent COVID-19. The CDR3 runs from the conserved cysteine through the conserved F or W. Each record gives: V gene, J gene, clone size, D gene, CDR3 DNA, CDR3 protein. A D gene is named only where the DNA matches it firmly. Size is stated for part of the rows, as once, few or many counts, or as a class when the clone is expanded.

v_call: TRBV18; j_call: TRBJ2-3; clone_size: once; d_call: .; cdr3_nt: TGTGCCAGCTCACCGGACAACACAGATACGCAGTATTTT; cdr3_aa: CASSPDNTDTQYF
v_call: TRBV5-1; j_call: TRBJ2-2; clone_size: .; d_call: .; cdr3_nt: TGCGCCAGCCGTAATGCCGGGGAGCTGTTTTTT; cdr3_aa: CASRNAGELFF
v_call: TRBV18; j_call: TRBJ2-7; clone_size: few; d_call: TRBD2; cdr3_nt: TGTGCCAGCTCACCGGTTCTCGCGGGAGAGGCCGAGCAGTACTTC; cdr3_aa: CASSPVLAGEAEQYF
v_call: TRBV7-3; j_call: TRBJ2-5; clone_size: .; d_call: .; cdr3_nt: TGTGCCAGCAGCGAGGGCAGGGGAGAGACCCAGTACTTC; cdr3_aa: CASSEGRGETQYF
v_call: TRBV10-3; j_call: TRBJ2-1; clone_size: once; d_call: .; cdr3_nt: TGTGCCATCAGTGAAGCAGGTCTTTCCTACAATGAGCAGTTCTTC; cdr3_aa: CAISEAGLSYNEQFF
v_call: TRBV24-1; j_call: TRBJ2-1; clone_size: .; d_call: .; cdr3_nt: TGTGCCACCAGTGATCTGGAATCAGGGTCGTCAAGCTACAATGAGCAGTTCTTC; cdr3_aa: CATSDLESGSSSYNEQFF
v_call: TRBV27; j_call: TRBJ1-5; clone_size: .; d_call: TRBD1; cdr3_nt: TGTGCCAGCAGACGCGGGACAGATCAGCCCCAGCATTTT; cdr3_aa: CASRRGTDQPQHF
v_call: TRBV5-6; j_call: TRBJ2-5; clone_size: .; d_call: .; cdr3_nt: TGTGCCAGCAGCACCCAGACAGGATACAAGACCCAGTACTTC; cdr3_aa: CASSTQTGYKTQYF
v_call: TRBV29-1; j_call: TRBJ1-2; clone_size: .; d_call: TRBD1; cdr3_nt: TGCAGCGTTGAGTCCCGGGACAGCTCAAACTATGGCTACACCTTC; cdr3_aa: CSVESRDSSNYGYTF
v_call: TRBV7-9; j_call: TRBJ1-1; clone_size: few; d_call: .; cdr3_nt: TGTGCCAGCAGCTTAGGACAGTTGAACACTGAAGCTTTCTTT; cdr3_aa: CASSLGQLNTEAFF
v_call: TRBV3-1/TRBV3-2; j_call: TRBJ2-7; clone_size: few; d_call: TRBD2; cdr3_nt: TGTGCCAGCAGCCAAAGGACTAGCGGCTACGAGCAGTACTTC; cdr3_aa: CASSQRTSGYEQYF
v_call: TRBV5-1; j_call: TRBJ2-1; clone_size: .; d_call: TRBD2; cdr3_nt: TGCGCCAGCAGCCCGGGGGTCGTTAGCGGGAGAGTATCGTTCTTC; cdr3_aa: CASSPGVVSGRVSFF
v_call: TRBV28; j_call: TRBJ1-6; clone_size: .; d_call: .; cdr3_nt: TGTGCCAGCACCCACGGAGGACTCCTCAATTCACCCCTCCACTTT; cdr3_aa: CASTHGGLLNSPLHF
v_call: TRBV7-2; j_call: TRBJ2-5; clone_size: .; d_call: .; cdr3_nt: TGTGCCAGCAGTGCGAACAGGGCGCGCCAAGAGACCCAGTACTTC; cdr3_aa: CASSANRARQETQYF
v_call: TRBV5-1; j_call: TRBJ1-1; clone_size: .; d_call: TRBD1; cdr3_nt: TGCGCCAGCCAACAGGGGTGGAACACTGAAGCTTTCTTT; cdr3_aa: CASQQGWNTEAFF
v_call: TRBV11-2; j_call: TRBJ2-6; clone_size: .; d_call: .; cdr3_nt: TGTGCCAGCAGACGTACTTTTGGAGGCTCTGGGGCCAACGTCCTGACTTTC; cdr3_aa: CASRRTFGGSGANVLTF
v_call: TRBV27; j_call: TRBJ1-2; clone_size: once; d_call: TRBD1; cdr3_nt: TGTGCCAGCAGCAGCCGACAGGGGGCGGGTAGAGTGAATGGCTACACCTTC; cdr3_aa: CASSSRQGAGRVNGYTF
v_call: TRBV7-9; j_call: TRBJ1-3; clone_size: .; d_call: TRBD1; cdr3_nt: TGTGCCAGCAGCTTAGGGACAGGGACTGGAAACACCATATATTTT; cdr3_aa: CASSLGTGTGNTIYF
v_call: TRBV19; j_call: TRBJ2-7; clone_size: .; d_call: .; cdr3_nt: TGTGCCAGTAGTATTGCGACTAGTGGCGAGCAGTACTTC; cdr3_aa: CASSIATSGEQYF
v_call: TRBV2; j_call: TRBJ1-5; clone_size: once; d_call: TRBD1; cdr3_nt: TGTGCCAGCAGGGGGACAGGCCACAATCAGCCCCAGCATTTT; cdr3_aa: CASRGTGHNQPQHF
v_call: TRBV7-2; j_call: TRBJ1-2; clone_size: few; d_call: TRBD1; cdr3_nt: TGTGCCAGCAGCTCGGGGACAGGATATAACTATGGCTACACCTTC; cdr3_aa: CASSSGTGYNYGYTF
v_call: TRBV7-9; j_call: TRBJ2-2; clone_size: .; d_call: TRBD1; cdr3_nt: TGTGCCAGCAGTTTTGCAGGGGGTGCGGCCACCGGGGAGCTGTTTTTT; cdr3_aa: CASSFAGGAATGELFF
v_call: TRBV4-1; j_call: TRBJ2-7; clone_size: few; d_call: TRBD2; cdr3_nt: TGCGCCAGCAGCCGCGGGACTAGCGGCTCCTACGAGCAGTACTTC; cdr3_aa: CASSRGTSGSYEQYF
v_call: TRBV11-2; j_call: TRBJ2-3; clone_size: .; d_call: .; cdr3_nt: TGTGCCAGCAACCAAGCAGGCACGCAGTATTTT; cdr3_aa: CASNQAGTQYF
v_call: TRBV19; j_call: TRBJ2-5; clone_size: .; d_call: .; cdr3_nt: TGTGCCAGTAGTGGGGGGTTTGATGGCCCCGGCGTCGAGACCCAGTACTTC; cdr3_aa: CASSGGFDGPGVETQYF
v_call: TRBV18; j_call: TRBJ1-4; clone_size: few; d_call: TRBD1; cdr3_nt: TGTGCCAGCTCACCACCGGGACAGGGTGGGATCATGCGAAAACTGTTTTTT; cdr3_aa: CASSPPGQGGIMRKLFF
v_call: TRBV28; j_call: TRBJ1-4; clone_size: .; d_call: .; cdr3_nt: TGTGCCAGCAGTTCTAGGGGTCTCGGTGGTTACTCAGAAAAACTGTTTTTT; cdr3_aa: CASSSRGLGGYSEKLFF